Listed here are 20 T cell receptor beta chains from one sample, sequenced in a study of CD8+ T cells in alopecia areata. The sample's treatment: oral pan-JAK inhibitor, 5-10 mg twice daily. Following RNA extraction, reverse transcription yielded cDNA that acted as the sequencing template. Here immunoSEQ multiplex PCR was the method, and the copy in TCRdb shows in-frame clones only, minus some. The table records over 100,000 clones, roughly three fifths of them present only once. Here the sequenced sample was CD8+ T cells sorted from blood, taken at week 24, from a patient treated with tofacitinib. The source is a human donor with alopecia areata.

The sample holds one count of this clone. V is TRBV7-9 and J is TRBJ2-3, with no clear D. This CDR3 is built from 15 residues. The V end lost 5 bases, the J end lost 0 bases, and 12 bases lay between the germline ends. Germline assignment: CDR1 SEHNR and CDR2 FQNEAQ (reference sequence). The CDR3 spells CASSRYLGSTDTQYF. The CDR3 DNA reads TGTGCCAGCAGCCGTTACCTCGGGAGCACAGATACGCAGTATTTT. The full variable domain, rest sourced from reference TRBV7-9 and TRBJ2-3, is DTGVSQNPRHKITKRGQNVTFRCDPISEHNRLYWYRQTLGQGPEFLTYFQNEAQLEKSRLLSDRFSAERPKGSFSTLEIQRTEQGDSAMYLCASSRYLGSTDTQYFGPGTRLTVL.

The gene calls are TRBV10-2 and TRBJ1-1; D is unresolved. From germline, CDR1 is WSHSY and CDR2 SAAADI. The CDR3 contains 14 residues. Trimming cost V 1 base and J 1 base, with 7 bases left between them. The CDR3 spells CASSEWRENTEAFF. CDR3 sequence (DNA): TGCGCCAGCAGTGAGTGGCGGGAGAACACTGAAGCTTTCTTT.

The chain carries TRBV13 and TRBJ1-4, with 7 bases that match TRBD1. Germline values: CDR1 PRHDT, CDR2 FYEKMQ (reference sequence). Trimming cost V 5 bases and J 8 bases; bases outside gene matches: 11. This CDR3 comprises 15 residues. The DNA for the CDR3 is TGTGCCAGCAGCCCTGGGGGAGGGGGCGTCGAAAAACTGTTTTTT. This gives the protein CASSPGGGGVEKLFF.

The chain carries TRBV2 and TRBJ1-1; the D gene is possibly TRBD1 (6 bases). The V and J ends lost 1 base and 7 bases respectively, with 19 bases between them. Germline V lookup: CDR1 SNHLY, CDR2 FYNNEI. This CDR3 contains 16 residues. The CDR3, as DNA: TGTGCCAGCAGTGAAGGGCAGGGGCTCTATCTTGGTGAAGCTTTCTTT. Its translation: CASSEGQGLYLGEAFF.

This clone was seen only a few times. V gene TRBV6-5 combines with J gene TRBJ2-5; D is undetermined. The CDR3 spans 13 residues. V was shortened by 0 bases and J by 5 bases, with 7 bases between the two germline ends. Germline V gives CDR1 MNHEY, CDR2 SVGAGI. The CDR3 nucleotides are TGTGCCAGCAGTTACTCTTGGGGTGAGACCCAGTACTTC. Translating gives CASSYSWGETQYF.

The chain uses TRBV5-4 and TRBJ2-5; 13 nucleotides match TRBD2. Germline CDR1 SGHNT, CDR2 YYREEE (reference sequence). Trimming cost V 4 bases and J 5 bases; bases outside gene matches: 8. The CDR3 has 16 amino acids. The chain's CDR3 is CASSQKTSGGPETQYF. As DNA, the CDR3 is TGTGCCAGCAGCCAAAAGACTAGCGGGGGGCCGGAGACCCAGTACTTC.

The chain combines TRBV13 with TRBJ2-7, with 7 bases matching TRBD1. CDR1 PRHDT and CDR2 FYEKMQ come from the germline V gene (reference sequence). There are 12 residues in the CDR3. V dropped 8 bases and J dropped 5; count of bases not matched to a gene: 6. The CDR3 region has the DNA TGTGCCAGCGGGGACAGCCCCAACGAGCAGTACTTC. Its protein is CASGDSPNEQYF.

This clone turned up a few times. V gene TRBV13 combines with J gene TRBJ2-1, with 8 bases that match TRBD1. The germline V gene encodes CDR1 PRHDT and CDR2 FYEKMQ (reference sequence). V gave up 5 bases and J gave up 6 bases; unmatched junction bases: 3. The CDR3 spans 13 residues. As DNA, the CDR3 is TGTGCCAGCAGCGCTACAGGGGGCAATGAGCAGTTCTTC. Amino acid sequence: CASSATGGNEQFF.

The genes are TRBV6-1 and TRBJ2-7; perhaps D is TRBD1 or TRBD2 (5 bases each). V was trimmed by 1 base and J by 2 bases, leaving 15 bases between them. This CDR3 is built from 16 residues. The germline CDR1 and CDR2 sequences are MNHNS and SASEGT. In DNA form, the CDR3 reads TGTGCCAGCAGTGAAGGATTCGGGGCGGCTACCTACGAGCAGTACTTC. Translation gives CASSEGFGAATYEQYF.

The chain carries TRBV6-4 and TRBJ2-1, with 13 bases that match TRBD2. Germline V lookup: CDR1 MRHNA, CDR2 SNTAGT. With V trimmed by 5 bases and J by 5 bases, 12 bases remained unmatched. The CDR3 spans 18 residues. The CDR3: CASSYTHRTSGGHNEQFF. CDR3 nucleotides: TGTGCCAGCAGTTATACCCATCGGACTAGCGGGGGCCACAATGAGCAGTTCTTC.

J is TRBJ2-5 and V is TRBV12-5; the D gene is possibly TRBD1 (5 bases). Looked up from germline, CDR1 is LGHNT and CDR2 is FRNRAP. V shed 0 bases and J shed 5 bases, with 13 bases lying between them. CDR3 length equals 15 residues. The CDR3, as DNA: TGTGCTAGTGGTTTGGTACTCAAGGGGCTGGAGACCCAGTACTTC. Amino acids: CASGLVLKGLETQYF. The full variable domain, its missing parts supplied by reference TRBV12-5 and TRBJ2-5, is DARVTQTPRHKVTEMGQEVTMRCQPILGHNTVFWYRQTMMQGLELLAYFRNRAPLDDSGMPKDRFSAEMPDATLATLKIQPSEPRDSAVYFCASGLVLKGLETQYFGPGTRLLVL.

The chain has TRBV30 and TRBJ1-1, with D tentatively TRBD1 (6 bases). CDR1 is GTSNPN and CDR2 is SVGIG in the germline V gene (reference sequence). The CDR3 extends over 13 amino acids. The CDR3 DNA is TGTGCTTCCGAGGGGGGCGAGAGCGCTGAAGCTTTCTTT. This translates into CASEGGESAEAFF. The full variable domain, rest sourced from reference TRBV30 and TRBJ1-1, is SQTIHQWPATLVQPVGSPLSLECTVEGTSNPNLYWYRQAAGRGLQLLFYSVGIGQISSEVPQNLSASRPQDRQFILSSKKLLLSDSGFYLCASEGGESAEAFFGQGTRLTVV.

This chain links TRBV25-1 with TRBJ2-2; D uncertain. The germline V gene has CDR1 MGHDK and CDR2 SYGVNS. V was pared by 0 bases and J by 7 bases, with 6 bases between. The CDR3 is made up of 13 amino acids. CDR3 sequence (DNA): TGTGCCAGCAGTGAATATTGGGGCGGGGAGCTGTTTTTT. Translating it yields CASSEYWGGELFF. Supplemented by reference TRBV25-1 and TRBJ2-2, the full variable domain reads EADIYQTPRYLVIGTGKKITLECSQTMGHDKMYWYQQDPGMELHLIHYSYGVNSTEKGDLSSESTVSRIRTEHFPLTLESARPSHTSQYLCASSEYWGGELFFGEGSRLTVL.

The rearrangement joins TRBV5-6 to TRBJ1-1; 8 bases are a match to TRBD1. The CDR3 consists of 14 residues. CDR1 is SGHDT, CDR2 YYEEEE, per germline. V gave up 6 bases and J gave up 2 bases; unmatched junction bases: 6. CDR3 loop: CASTWDRTNTEAFF. The DNA of the CDR3 is TGTGCCAGCACCTGGGACAGGACTAACACTGAAGCTTTCTTT.

This clone occurred a few times. The chain combines TRBV2 with TRBJ2-7; D ambiguous. Germline lookup yields CDR1 SNHLY and CDR2 FYNNEI. There are 12 residues in the CDR3. V was shortened by 9 bases and J by 2 bases, with 11 bases between the two germline ends. CDR3 sequence reads: CARRTETYEQYF. Here the CDR3 DNA reads TGTGCCAGGAGGACGGAGACCTACGAGCAGTACTTC. The variable domain in full, completed from reference TRBV2 and TRBJ2-7, reads EPEVTQTPSHQVTQMGQEVILRCVPISNHLYFYWYRQILGQKVEFLVSFYNNEISEKSEIFDDQFSVERPDGSNFTLKIRSTKLEDSAMYFCARRTETYEQYFGPGTRLTVT.

This CDR3 reads CASSQGPSNQPQHF. The CDR3 nucleotides read TGCGCCAGCAGCCAAGGCCCCAGCAATCAGCCCCAGCATTTT. The chain couples TRBV4-1 to TRBJ1-5; D remains unclear. Germline values: CDR1 MGHRA, CDR2 YSYEKL. V was clipped by 1 base and J by 1 base, with 5 bases between them. This CDR3 spans 14 amino acids.

The chain carries TRBV2 and TRBJ2-7; 8 bases agree with TRBD1. The CDR3 has 13 amino acids. Germline CDR1 is SNHLY and CDR2 is FYNNEI. The trim removed 2 bases at V and 4 bases at J, leaving 1 base unmatched. The CDR3 DNA is TGTGCCAGCAGTGAACAGGGGGCATACGAGCAGTACTTC. This sequence encodes CASSEQGAYEQYF.

V gene TRBV5-6 combines with J gene TRBJ1-6, with 8 bases lining up with TRBD1. CDR1 is SGHDT and CDR2 is YYEEEE in the germline V gene. The CDR3 loop spans 14 amino acids. With V trimmed by 1 base and J by 11 bases, 5 bases remained unmatched. CDR3 nucleotides: TGTGCCAGCAGCTTGTTCCAGGGGGCTACACCCCTCCACTTT. Translating gives CASSLFQGATPLHF.

This clone came up a few times. The chain joins TRBV7-3 to TRBJ2-6; no firm D call. The CDR3 length is 15 residues. Germline V CDR1 and CDR2: SGHTA, FQGTGA. Trimming removed 2 bases at V and 4 bases at J, with 9 bases between. The CDR3 spells CASSLLATGANVLTF. As DNA, the CDR3 is TGTGCCAGCAGCTTACTGGCTACAGGGGCCAACGTCCTGACTTTC. The full variable domain, completed using reference TRBV7-3 and TRBJ2-6, is GAGVSQTPSNKVTEKGKYVELRCDPISGHTALYWYRQSLGQGPEFLIYFQGTGAADDSGLPNDRFFAVRPEGSVSTLKIQRTERGDSAVYLCASSLLATGANVLTFGAGSRLTVL.

The gene calls are TRBV4-3 and TRBJ2-4; 13 positions match TRBD2. The trim removed 1 base at V and 0 bases at J, leaving 9 bases unmatched. In germline, CDR1 is LGHNA, CDR2 YSLEER. CDR3 size: 20 residues. DNA of the CDR3: TGCGCCAGCAGCCAAGGGGCCGGGACTAGCGGGGATCCAGCCAAAAACATTCAGTACTTC. Residues: CASSQGAGTSGDPAKNIQYF.